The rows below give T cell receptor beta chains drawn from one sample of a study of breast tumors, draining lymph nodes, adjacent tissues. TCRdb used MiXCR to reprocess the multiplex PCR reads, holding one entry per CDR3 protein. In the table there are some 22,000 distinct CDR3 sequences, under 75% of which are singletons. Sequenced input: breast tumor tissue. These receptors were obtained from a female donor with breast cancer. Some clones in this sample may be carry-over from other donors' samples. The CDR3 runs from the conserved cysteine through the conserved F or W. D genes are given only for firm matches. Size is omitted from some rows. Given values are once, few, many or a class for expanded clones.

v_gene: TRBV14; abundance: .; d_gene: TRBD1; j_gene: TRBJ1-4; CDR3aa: CASSQETGLNEKLFF; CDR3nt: TGTGCCAGCAGCCAGGAGACAGGGCTTAATGAAAAACTGTTTTTT
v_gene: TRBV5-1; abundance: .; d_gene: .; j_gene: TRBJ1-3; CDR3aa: CASSLGTTGSYGNTIYF; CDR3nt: TGCGCCAGCAGCTTGGGTACTACAGGGAGCTATGGAAACACCATATATTTT
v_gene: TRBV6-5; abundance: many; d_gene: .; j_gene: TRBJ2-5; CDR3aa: CASSHQSKGQETQYF; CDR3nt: TGTGCCAGCAGTCACCAGTCTAAAGGTCAAGAGACCCAGTACTTC
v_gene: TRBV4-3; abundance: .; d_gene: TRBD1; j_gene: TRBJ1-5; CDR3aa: CASSHTGGSRPQHF; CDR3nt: TGCGCCAGCAGCCATACAGGGGGCTCTCGGCCCCAGCATTTT
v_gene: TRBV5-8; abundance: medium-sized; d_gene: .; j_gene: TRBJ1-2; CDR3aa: CASSWAGSTFSYGYTF; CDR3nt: TGTGCCAGCAGCTGGGCTGGATCCACATTTAGCTATGGCTACACCTTC
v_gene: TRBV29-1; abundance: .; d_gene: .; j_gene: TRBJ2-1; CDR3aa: CSVEMGGGTYYNEQFF; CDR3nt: TGCAGCGTTGAAATGGGAGGCGGAACTTACTACAATGAGCAGTTCTTC
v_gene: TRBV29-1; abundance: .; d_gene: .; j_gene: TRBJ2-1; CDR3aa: CSARHPRGDEQFF; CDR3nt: TGCAGCGCTAGACACCCCCGGGGCGATGAGCAGTTCTTC
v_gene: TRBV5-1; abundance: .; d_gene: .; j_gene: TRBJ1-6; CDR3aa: CASSWGGANNSPLHF; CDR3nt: TGCGCCAGCAGCTGGGGCGGGGCAAATAATTCACCCCTCCACTTT
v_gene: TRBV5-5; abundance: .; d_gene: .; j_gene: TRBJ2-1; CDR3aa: CASSLDLYNEQFF; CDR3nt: TGTGCCAGCAGCTTGGACCTGTACAATGAGCAGTTCTTC
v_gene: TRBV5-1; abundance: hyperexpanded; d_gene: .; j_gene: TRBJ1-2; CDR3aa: CASSLGITGSYGYTF; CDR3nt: TGCGCCAGCAGCTTGGGTATTACAGGGAGCTATGGCTACACCTTC
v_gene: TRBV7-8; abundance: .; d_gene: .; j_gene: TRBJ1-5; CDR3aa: CASKEYDQPQHF; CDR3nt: TGTGCCAGCAAGGAGTACGATCAGCCCCAGCATTTT
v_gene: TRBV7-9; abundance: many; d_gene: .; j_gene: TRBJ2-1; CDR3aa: CASGRLYNEQFF; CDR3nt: TGTGCCAGCGGGAGGCTCTACAATGAGCAGTTCTTC
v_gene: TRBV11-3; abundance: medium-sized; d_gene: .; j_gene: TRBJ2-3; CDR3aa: CASSQEASWGLDTQYF; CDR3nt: TGTGCCAGCAGCCAGGAAGCCTCTTGGGGACTAGATACGCAGTATTTT
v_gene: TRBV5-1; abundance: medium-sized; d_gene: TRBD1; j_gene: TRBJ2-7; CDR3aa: CASSPGGTGVYEQYF; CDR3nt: TGCGCCAGCAGCCCAGGCGGGACAGGGGTCTACGAGCAGTACTTC
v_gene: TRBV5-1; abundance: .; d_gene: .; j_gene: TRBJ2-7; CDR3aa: CASSLEVGGQNEQYF; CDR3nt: TGCGCCAGCAGCTTGGAAGTCGGGGGGCAGAACGAGCAGTACTTC
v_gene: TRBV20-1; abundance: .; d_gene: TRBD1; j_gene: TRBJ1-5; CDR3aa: CSARDIGQGGQPQHF; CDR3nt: TGCAGTGCTAGAGATATTGGGCAGGGGGGTCAGCCCCAGCATTTT
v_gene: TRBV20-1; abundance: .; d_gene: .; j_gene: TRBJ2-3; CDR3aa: CSTSGRSTDTQYF; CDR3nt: TGCAGTACCAGCGGAAGGAGCACAGATACGCAGTATTTT
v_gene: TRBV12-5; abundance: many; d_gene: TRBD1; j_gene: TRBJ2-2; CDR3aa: CASARQGIGELFF; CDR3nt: TGTGCTAGTGCCAGACAGGGGATCGGGGAGCTGTTTTTT
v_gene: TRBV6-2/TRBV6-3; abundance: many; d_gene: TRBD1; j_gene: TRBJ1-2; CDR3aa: CASRPPGTAVFGGF; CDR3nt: TGTGCCAGCAGACCACCCGGGACAGCGGTCTTCGGGGGTTTC
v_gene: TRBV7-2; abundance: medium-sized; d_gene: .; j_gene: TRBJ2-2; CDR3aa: CASSLPGVVNGELFF; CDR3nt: TGTGCCAGCAGCTTACCAGGGGTGGTTAACGGGGAGCTGTTTTTT
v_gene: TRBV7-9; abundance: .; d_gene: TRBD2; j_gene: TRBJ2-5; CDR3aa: CASSSSIAGGGEHQYF; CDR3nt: TGTGCCAGCAGCTCAAGTATAGCGGGAGGTGGAGAGCACCAGTACTTC
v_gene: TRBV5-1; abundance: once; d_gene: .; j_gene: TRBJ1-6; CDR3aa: CASSLGAGVDNFPPHF; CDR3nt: TGCGCCAGCAGCCTCGGGGCGGGGGTCGACAATTTCCCCCCCCACTTT
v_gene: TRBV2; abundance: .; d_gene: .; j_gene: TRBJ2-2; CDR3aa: CASSEASSGGKLFF; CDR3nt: TGTGCCAGCAGTGAAGCCTCCAGTGGGGGGAAGCTGTTTTTT
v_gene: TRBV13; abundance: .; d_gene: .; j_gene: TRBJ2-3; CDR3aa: CASSQNSGPSTDTQYF; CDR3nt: TGTGCCAGCAGCCAAAATAGCGGCCCTAGCACAGATACGCAGTATTTT
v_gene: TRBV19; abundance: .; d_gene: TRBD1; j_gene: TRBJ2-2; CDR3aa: CASSVQGAGTGELFF; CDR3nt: TGTGCCAGTAGTGTACAGGGGGCTGGCACCGGGGAGCTGTTTTTT
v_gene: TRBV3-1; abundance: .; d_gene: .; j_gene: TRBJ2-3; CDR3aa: CASSQAVLDVSGTDTQYF; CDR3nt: TGTGCCAGCAGCCAAGCCGTCTTAGATGTTTCGGGCACAGATACGCAGTATTTT
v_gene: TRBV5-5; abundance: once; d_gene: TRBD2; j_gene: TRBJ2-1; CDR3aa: CASRSSSGGSYNEQFF; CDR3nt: TGTGCCAGCAGATCCTCTAGCGGAGGCTCCTACAATGAGCAGTTCTTC
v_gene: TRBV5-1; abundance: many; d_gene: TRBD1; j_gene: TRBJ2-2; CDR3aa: CASSPGTGGTNTGELFF; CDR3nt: TGCGCCAGCAGCCCCGGGACAGGGGGTACTAACACCGGGGAGCTGTTTTTT
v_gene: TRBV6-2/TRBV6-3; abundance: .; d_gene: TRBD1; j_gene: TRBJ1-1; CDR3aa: CASSSPQGANTEAFF; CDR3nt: TGTGCCAGCAGTTCCCCACAGGGGGCGAACACTGAAGCTTTCTTT
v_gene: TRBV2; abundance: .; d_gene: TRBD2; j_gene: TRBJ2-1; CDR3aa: CASRLAGVFNEQFF; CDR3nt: TGTGCCAGCCGGCTAGCGGGAGTTTTCAATGAGCAGTTCTTC
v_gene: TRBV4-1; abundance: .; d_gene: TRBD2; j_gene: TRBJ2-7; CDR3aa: CASSQEGTSGRSRSYEQYF; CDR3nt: TGCGCCAGCAGCCAAGAGGGCACTAGCGGGAGGTCACGTTCCTACGAGCAGTACTTC
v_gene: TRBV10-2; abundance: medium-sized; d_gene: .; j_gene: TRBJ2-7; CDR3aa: CASSENPFGSRPSYEQYF; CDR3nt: TGCGCCAGCAGTGAGAATCCTTTCGGGAGCAGACCCTCCTACGAGCAGTACTTC
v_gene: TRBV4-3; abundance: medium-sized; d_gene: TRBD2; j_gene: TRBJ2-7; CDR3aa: CASSQAGLAGYEQYF; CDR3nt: TGCGCCAGCAGCCAAGCAGGACTAGCGGGCTACGAGCAGTACTTC
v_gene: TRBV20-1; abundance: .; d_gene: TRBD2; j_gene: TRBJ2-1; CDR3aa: CSARVPRTSGQVNEQFF; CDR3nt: TGCAGTGCTAGAGTCCCCAGGACTAGCGGGCAGGTCAATGAGCAGTTCTTC
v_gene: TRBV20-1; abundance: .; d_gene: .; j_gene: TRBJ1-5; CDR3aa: CSARRTDNQPQHF; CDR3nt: TGCAGTGCTCGACGGACAGACAATCAGCCCCAGCATTTT
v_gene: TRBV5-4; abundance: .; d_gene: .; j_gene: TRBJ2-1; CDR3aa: CASEEYNEQFF; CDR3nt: TGTGCCAGCGAGGAGTACAATGAGCAGTTCTTC
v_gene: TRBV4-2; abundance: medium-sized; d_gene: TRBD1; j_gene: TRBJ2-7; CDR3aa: CASSQTGRGGRSEQYF; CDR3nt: TGTGCCAGCAGCCAAACGGGACGAGGGGGCAGGTCGGAGCAGTACTTC
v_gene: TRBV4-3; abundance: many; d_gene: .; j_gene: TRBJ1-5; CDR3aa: CASSQDLRAGGPQHF; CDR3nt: TGCGCCAGCAGCCAAGATCTGAGGGCCGGGGGGCCCCAGCATTTT
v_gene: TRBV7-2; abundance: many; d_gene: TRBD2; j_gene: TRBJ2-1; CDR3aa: CASSLMTSGGISEQFF; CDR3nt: TGTGCCAGCAGCTTAATGACTAGCGGGGGTATAAGTGAGCAGTTCTTC
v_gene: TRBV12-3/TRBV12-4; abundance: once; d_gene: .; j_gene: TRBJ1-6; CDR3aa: CASSLGGIGESPLHF; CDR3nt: TGTGCCAGCAGTTTAGGGGGCATTGGGGAATCACCCCTCCACTTT
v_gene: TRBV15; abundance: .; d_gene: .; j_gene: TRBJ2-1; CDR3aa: CATSRAEGVWLNEQFF; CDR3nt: TGTGCCACCAGCAGAGCGGAGGGCGTTTGGCTGAATGAGCAGTTCTTC
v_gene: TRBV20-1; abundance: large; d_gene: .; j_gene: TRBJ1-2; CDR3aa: CSASALGGGGYTF; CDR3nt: TGCAGTGCTAGTGCCCTGGGGGGCGGGGGCTACACCTTC
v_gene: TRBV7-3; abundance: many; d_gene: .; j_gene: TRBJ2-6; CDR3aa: CASSLKASHRDSGANVLTF; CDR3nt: TGTGCCAGCAGCTTAAAGGCCTCCCACAGGGATTCTGGGGCCAACGTCCTGACTTTC
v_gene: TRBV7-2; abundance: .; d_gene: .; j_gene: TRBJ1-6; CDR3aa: CASSARITGRNNPLHF; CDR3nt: TGTGCCAGCAGCGCCCGTATAACAGGGCGTAATAACCCCCTCCACTTT
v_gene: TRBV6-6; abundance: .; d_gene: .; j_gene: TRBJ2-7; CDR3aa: CASSYNGGRSSYEQYF; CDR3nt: TGTGCCAGCAGTTACAATGGAGGGCGGAGCTCCTACGAGCAGTACTTC
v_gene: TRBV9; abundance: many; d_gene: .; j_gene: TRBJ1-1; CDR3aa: CASSVDRASTNSQFEAFF; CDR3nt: TGTGCCAGCAGCGTAGACAGGGCATCCACGAATTCCCAATTTGAAGCTTTCTTT
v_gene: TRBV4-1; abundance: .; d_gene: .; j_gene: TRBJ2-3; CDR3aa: CASSQGSSTDTQYF; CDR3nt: TGCGCCAGCAGCCAAGGGTCAAGCACAGATACGCAGTATTTT
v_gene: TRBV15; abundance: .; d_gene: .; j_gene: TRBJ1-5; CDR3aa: CATSRQNNQPQHF; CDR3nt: TGTGCCACCAGCAGACAGAATAATCAGCCCCAGCATTTT
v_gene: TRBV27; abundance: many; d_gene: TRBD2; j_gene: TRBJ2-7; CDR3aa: CASSPRTSGRVGYEQYF; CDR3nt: TGTGCCAGCAGTCCCCGGACTAGCGGGAGGGTCGGCTACGAGCAGTACTTC
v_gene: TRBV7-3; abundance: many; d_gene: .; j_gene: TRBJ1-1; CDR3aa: CASSFLLNTEAFF; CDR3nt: TGTGCCAGCAGCTTTCTCCTAAACACTGAAGCTTTCTTT
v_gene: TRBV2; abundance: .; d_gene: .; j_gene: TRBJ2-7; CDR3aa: CASRRQGGNEQYF; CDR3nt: TGTGCCAGCAGGAGACAGGGAGGAAACGAGCAGTACTTC
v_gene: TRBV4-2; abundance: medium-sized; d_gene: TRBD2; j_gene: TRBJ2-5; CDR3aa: CASSQPYSGGGQETQYF; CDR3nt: TGTGCCAGCAGCCAACCCTACAGCGGGGGGGGTCAAGAGACCCAGTACTTC
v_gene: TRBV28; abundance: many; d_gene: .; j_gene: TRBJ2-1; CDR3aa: CASTHVDVNEQFF; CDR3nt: TGTGCCAGCACGCACGTGGATGTGAATGAGCAGTTCTTC
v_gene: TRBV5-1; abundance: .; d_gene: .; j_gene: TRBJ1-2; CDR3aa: CASSSGLTPYGYTF; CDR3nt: TGCGCCAGCAGCTCTGGACTCACGCCATATGGCTACACCTTC
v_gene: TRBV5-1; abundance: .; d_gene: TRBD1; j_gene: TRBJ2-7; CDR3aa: CASSWGQGISEQYF; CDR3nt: TGCGCCAGCAGCTGGGGACAGGGGATTAGCGAGCAGTACTTC
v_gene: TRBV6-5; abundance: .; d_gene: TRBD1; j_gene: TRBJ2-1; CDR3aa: CASSYRDREHNEQFF; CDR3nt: TGTGCCAGCAGTTACCGGGACAGGGAACACAATGAGCAGTTCTTC
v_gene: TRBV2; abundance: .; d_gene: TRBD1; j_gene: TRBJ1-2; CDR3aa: CARTRGTGGNYGYTF; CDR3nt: TGTGCCAGGACTAGGGGCACAGGGGGCAACTATGGCTACACCTTC
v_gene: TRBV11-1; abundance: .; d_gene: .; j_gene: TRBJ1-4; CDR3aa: CASSGQGSNNEKLFF; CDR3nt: TGCGCCAGCAGCGGTCAGGGGTCTAATAATGAAAAACTGTTTTTT
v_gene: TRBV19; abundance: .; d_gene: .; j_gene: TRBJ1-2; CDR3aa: CASSTLQITYGYAF; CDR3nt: TGTGCCAGTAGTACCTTACAGATTACCTATGGCTACGCCTTC
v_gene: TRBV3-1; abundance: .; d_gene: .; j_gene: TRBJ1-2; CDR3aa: CASSQETAGHYGYTF; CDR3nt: TGTGCCAGCAGCCAAGAAACGGCCGGCCACTATGGCTACACCTTC